This record looks at one T cell receptor beta chain sequence and its context. The germline CDR1 and CDR2 sequences are KGHSH and LQKENI. V lost 1 base and J lost 1, with 10 bases in between. CDR3 size: 16 residues. This sample was included in a study of blood T cell repertoires in COVID-19. As processed by the authors: Reference gene primer amplification in the assay estimated nucleated cell counts. The repertoire was sequenced with immunoSEQ multiplex PCR; TCRdb's copy has only in-frame clones and lacks some. Clone size and the V and J calls come from that table; the DNA yielded D and trimming. The sample includes under 250,000 clones, 86% seen only once; the top ten take under 14%.

Source material: peripheral blood. The gene calls are TRBV18 and TRBJ1-4; no clear D gene. The source is a man over 45 with COVID-19, enrolled during active disease. The CDR3 loop reads CASSPRPGRTNEKLFF. DNA of the CDR3: TGTGCCAGCTCACCACGGCCCGGGAGAACTAATGAAAAACTGTTTTTT.